This passage covers 4 T cell receptor beta chains from one sample sequenced in a study of tumour-infiltrating T cells in Burkitt lymphoma (dated by TCRdb to the early 2020s). Receptor amplification or capture employed the immunoSEQ multiplex PCR assay. TCRdb holds this immuneACCESS table with in-frame rearrangements only. Some clones are missing; in checked studies, unresolved V genes explain under half, and the rest has no known cause. In all, the sample holds around 15,000 clones, and about 80% of those were seen once. Jointly, the top ten make up under 2.5% of the sample. The specimen sequenced was tumor tissue. The source of these receptors is a human donor with diffuse large B-cell lymphoma.

The rearrangement links TRBV7-2 to TRBJ1-2; no firm D call. Per the germline V gene, CDR1 is SGHTA and CDR2 is FQGNSA. There are 15 residues in the CDR3. V lost 7 bases and J lost 8, with 23 bases in between. The CDR3, as DNA: TGTGCCAGCACCGCGGGTCCCGTAGGGTCGGGAGGCTACACCTTC. This gives the protein CASTAGPVGSGGYTF. The variable domain in full, completed from reference TRBV7-2 and TRBJ1-2, reads GAGVSQSPSNKVTEKGKDVELRCDPISGHTALYWYRQSLGQGLEFLIYFQGNSAPDKSGLPSDRFSAERTGGSVSTLTIQRTQQEDSAVYLCASTAGPVGSGGYTFGSGTRLTVV.

The chain combines TRBV9 with TRBJ1-2; TRBD1 matches 7 bases. Per germline, CDR1 SGDLS and CDR2 YYNGEE. The V segment lost 8 bases and the J segment 0 bases; nucleotides outside the gene matches: 7. There are 14 residues in the CDR3. CDR3 sequence reads: CASSTGAANYGYTF. CDR3 nucleotides: TGTGCCAGTAGTACAGGGGCTGCTAACTATGGCTACACCTTC.

The CDR3 coding sequence is TGTGCCATCACCGGGGGACAGGGCTCCTACGAGCAGTACTTC. Translated: CAITGGQGSYEQYF. This chain connects TRBV10-3 to TRBJ2-7, with 9 bases matching TRBD1. The germline V gene encodes CDR1 ENHRY and CDR2 SYGVKD. Losses at the gene ends were 7 bases for V and 0 bases for J; bases not matched to a gene: 4. The CDR3 runs 14 residues.

This clone was picked up a small number of times. The chain links TRBV6-5 to TRBJ2-1, with 7 bases fitting TRBD1. Germline V gives CDR1 MNHEY, CDR2 SVGAGI. CDR3 length: 14 residues. The V segment lost 2 bases and the J segment 8 bases; nucleotides outside the gene matches: 6. The chain's CDR3 is CASSYTTGQDEQFF. The CDR3 bases are TGTGCCAGCAGTTACACGACAGGACAGGATGAGCAGTTCTTC.